The subject of this entry is one T cell receptor (beta chain). Its cognate antigen is unknown. The sample is drawn from a study of T cell responses to AZD1222 COVID-19 vaccine. Germline CDR1 reads SNHLY; CDR2 reads FYNNEI. The CDR3 runs to 14 residues. With V trimmed by 6 bases and J by 3 bases, 4 bases remained unmatched. Assay: immunoSEQ multiplex PCR; the TCRdb copy retains only in-frame clones and omits some. The data show around 100,000 clones, around 87% seen once. Broader study findings: Reports indicate that nearly half of spike-specific TCRs are directed at unmutated variant regions. White British ancestry dominated among donors, who included more females, and clonal diversity was possibly underestimated. Among AZD1222 vaccinees, only five or six were seropositive at baseline.

The specimen was peripheral blood, collected on day 0 of MenACWY control vaccination. This receptor was obtained from an adult in good health. The V call is TRBV2, the J call TRBJ1-4; 7 bases are shared with TRBD1. As DNA, the CDR3 is TGTGCCAGCAGGACAGGGTTAGCTAATGAAAAACTGTTTTTT. The encoded protein is CASRTGLANEKLFF.